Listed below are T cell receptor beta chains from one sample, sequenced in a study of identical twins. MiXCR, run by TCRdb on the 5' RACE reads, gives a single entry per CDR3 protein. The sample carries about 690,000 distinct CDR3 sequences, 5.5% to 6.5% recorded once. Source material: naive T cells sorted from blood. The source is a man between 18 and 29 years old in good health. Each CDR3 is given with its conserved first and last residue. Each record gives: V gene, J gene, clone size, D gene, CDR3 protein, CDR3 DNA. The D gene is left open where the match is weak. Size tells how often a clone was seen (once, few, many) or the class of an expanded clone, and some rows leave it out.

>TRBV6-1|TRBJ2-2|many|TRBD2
CASNMVGLLTTGELFF
TGTGCCAGCAATATGGTGGGACTATTGACCACCGGGGAGCTGTTTTTT
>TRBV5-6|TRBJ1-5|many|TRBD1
CASSLQGVLNQPQHF
TGTGCCAGCAGCTTACAGGGGGTTTTAAATCAGCCCCAGCATTTT
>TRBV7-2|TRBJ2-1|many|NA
CASSLFFPPDYNEQFF
TGTGCCAGCAGCTTATTCTTTCCACCGGACTACAATGAGCAGTTCTTC
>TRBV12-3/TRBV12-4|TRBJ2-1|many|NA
CASSNPGVKASSYNEQFF
TGTGCCAGCAGCAATCCGGGCGTAAAAGCTAGCTCCTACAATGAGCAGTTCTTC
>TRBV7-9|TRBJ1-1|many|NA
CASSLSRGDTEAFF
TGTGCCAGCAGCTTAAGTCGGGGGGACACTGAAGCTTTCTTT
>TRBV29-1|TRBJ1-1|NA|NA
CSVSGRSRNTEAFF
TGCAGCGTCTCTGGACGATCGAGGAACACTGAAGCTTTCTTT
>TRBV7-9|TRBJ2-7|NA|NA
CGSSTRGPGSAYEQYF
TGTGGCAGCAGCACAAGAGGCCCGGGGTCCGCCTACGAGCAGTACTTC
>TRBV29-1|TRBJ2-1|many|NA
CSVKRDSSFNEQFF
TGCAGCGTGAAGCGGGACAGCTCGTTCAATGAGCAGTTCTTC
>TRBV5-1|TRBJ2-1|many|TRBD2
CASSLSSGRPPLGNEQFF
TGCGCCAGCAGCTTGTCTAGCGGGAGGCCCCCTCTGGGGAATGAGCAGTTCTTC
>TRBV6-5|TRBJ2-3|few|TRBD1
CASSYSGIRGQANTDTQYF
TGTGCCAGCAGTTACTCGGGTATACGGGGACAGGCTAACACAGATACGCAGTATTTT
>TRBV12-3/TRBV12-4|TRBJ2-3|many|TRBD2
CASRPAVLVGGLPDTQYF
TGTGCCAGCAGGCCCGCGGTCCTAGTGGGAGGGCTCCCAGATACGCAGTATTTT
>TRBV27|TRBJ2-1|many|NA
CASHTRGDEQFF
TGTGCCAGCCACACGAGAGGAGATGAGCAGTTCTTC
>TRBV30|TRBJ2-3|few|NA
CAWKGSADTQYF
TGTGCCTGGAAGGGGTCGGCAGATACGCAGTATTTT
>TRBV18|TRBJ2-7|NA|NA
CASSPEESKQYF
TGTGCCAGCTCACCAGAAGAGTCCAAGCAGTACTTC
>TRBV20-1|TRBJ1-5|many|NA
CSARNGQGNQPQHF
TGCAGTGCTAGAAATGGTCAGGGAAACCAGCCCCAGCATTTT
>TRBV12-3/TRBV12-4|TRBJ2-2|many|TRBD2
CASRTSGRVVSTGELFF
TGTGCCAGCCGCACTAGCGGGAGGGTCGTAAGCACCGGGGAGCTGTTTTTT
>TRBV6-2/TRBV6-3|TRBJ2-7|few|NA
CASAAEFYEQYF
TGTGCCTCGGCGGCAGAGTTTTACGAGCAGTACTTC
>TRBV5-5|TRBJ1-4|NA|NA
CASRGVGEKLFF
TGTGCCAGCAGAGGCGTCGGTGAAAAACTGTTTTTT
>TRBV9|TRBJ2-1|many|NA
CASSVGPELSYNEQFF
TGTGCCAGCAGCGTAGGGCCAGAGCTCTCCTACAATGAGCAGTTCTTC
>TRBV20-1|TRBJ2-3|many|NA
CSATPEDTQYF
TGCAGTGCTACCCCAGAAGATACGCAGTATTTT
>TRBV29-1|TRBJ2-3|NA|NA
CSVDFSADTQYF
TGCAGCGTTGATTTTTCGGCAGATACGCAGTATTTT
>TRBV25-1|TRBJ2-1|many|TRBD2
CASTGLAYEQFF
TGTGCCAGCACAGGACTAGCCTATGAGCAGTTCTTC
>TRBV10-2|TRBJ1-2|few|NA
CASGGGGANYGYTF
TGCGCCAGCGGAGGGGGGGGAGCTAACTATGGCTACACCTTC
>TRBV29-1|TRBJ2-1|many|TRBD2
CSVWRERYNEQFF
TGCAGCGTTTGGCGGGAGAGGTACAATGAGCAGTTCTTC
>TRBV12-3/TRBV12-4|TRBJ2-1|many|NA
CASSWGGVPYNEQFF
TGTGCCAGCAGTTGGGGCGGGGTCCCCTACAATGAGCAGTTCTTC
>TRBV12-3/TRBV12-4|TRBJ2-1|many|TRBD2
CAAGLAGSQFF
TGTGCCGCCGGACTAGCGGGGTCGCAGTTCTTC
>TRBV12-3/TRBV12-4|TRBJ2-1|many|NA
CASHAGIPNEQFF
TGTGCCAGCCACGCGGGAATCCCCAATGAGCAGTTCTTC
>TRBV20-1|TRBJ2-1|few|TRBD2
CSAGTSVSYNEQFF
TGCAGTGCAGGCACTAGCGTTTCCTACAATGAGCAGTTCTTC
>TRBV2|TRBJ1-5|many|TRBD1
CASRDRAGQPQHF
TGTGCCAGCAGAGACAGGGCGGGCCAGCCCCAGCATTTT
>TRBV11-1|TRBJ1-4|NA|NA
CASSLAIADRPRKGEKLFF
TGTGCCAGCAGCTTAGCGATCGCAGACAGGCCCAGGAAGGGTGAAAAACTGTTTTTT
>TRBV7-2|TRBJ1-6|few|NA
CASSFFRRGVKNSPLHF
TGTGCCAGCAGCTTTTTCCGCAGAGGGGTGAAAAATTCACCCCTCCACTTT
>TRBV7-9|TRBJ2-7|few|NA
CASSNSGFDYEQYF
TGTGCCAGCAGCAACAGCGGATTCGACTACGAGCAGTACTTC
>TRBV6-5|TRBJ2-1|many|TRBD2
CASSSGLANEQFF
TGTGCCAGCAGTTCGGGACTAGCCAATGAGCAGTTCTTC
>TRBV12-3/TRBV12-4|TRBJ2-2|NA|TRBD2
CASSSASGSSTGELFF
TGTGCCAGCAGTTCGGCTAGCGGGAGTTCCACCGGGGAGCTGTTTTTT
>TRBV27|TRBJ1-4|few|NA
CASSLSGREVTNEKLFF
TGTGCCAGCAGTTTATCCGGCAGGGAGGTCACTAATGAAAAACTGTTTTTT
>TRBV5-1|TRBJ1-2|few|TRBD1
CASLVQPDRGLDGYTF
TGCGCCAGCCTCGTACAGCCCGACAGGGGGCTTGATGGCTACACCTTC
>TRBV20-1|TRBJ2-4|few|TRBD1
CSARVKGQGSFLQYF
TGCAGTGCTAGAGTAAAGGGACAGGGGTCATTTCTTCAGTACTTC
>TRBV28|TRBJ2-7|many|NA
CASSFQDGGTYF
TGTGCCAGCAGTTTCCAAGATGGTGGGACGTACTTC
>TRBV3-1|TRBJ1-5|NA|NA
CAISQDGGQPQHF
TGTGCCATCAGCCAAGATGGGGGTCAGCCCCAGCATTTT
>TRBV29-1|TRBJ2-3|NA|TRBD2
CSVVPAGAWDTQYF
TGCAGCGTTGTCCCAGCGGGGGCTTGGGATACGCAGTATTTT
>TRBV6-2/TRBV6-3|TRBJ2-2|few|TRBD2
CASSTGLAGASNGELFF
TGTGCCAGCAGTACGGGACTAGCGGGAGCGAGTAACGGGGAGCTGTTTTTT
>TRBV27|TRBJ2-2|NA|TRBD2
CASRDGRGNTGELFF
TGTGCCAGCAGGGACGGGAGGGGGAACACCGGGGAGCTGTTTTTT
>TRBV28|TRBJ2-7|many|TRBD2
CASSMGLGNGAFYEQYF
TGTGCCAGCAGTATGGGACTAGGAAATGGGGCATTCTACGAGCAGTACTTC
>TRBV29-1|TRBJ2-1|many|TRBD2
CSVSGRVRNEQFF
TGCAGCGTTAGCGGGAGGGTACGAAATGAGCAGTTCTTC
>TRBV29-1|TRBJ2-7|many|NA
CSVVGLGGPYEQYF
TGCAGCGTTGTGGGCCTAGGGGGGCCCTACGAGCAGTACTTC
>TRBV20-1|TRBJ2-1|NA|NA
CSARASVLNEQFF
TGCAGTGCTAGAGCTAGCGTTCTCAATGAGCAGTTCTTC
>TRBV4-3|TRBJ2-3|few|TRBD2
CASSPVGVAGGVGTDTQYF
TGCGCCAGCAGCCCCGTAGGAGTAGCGGGAGGGGTCGGCACAGATACGCAGTATTTT
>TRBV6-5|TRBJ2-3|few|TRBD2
CASRGLAGQYF
TGTGCCAGCAGGGGACTAGCGGGGCAGTATTTT
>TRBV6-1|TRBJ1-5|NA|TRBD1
CASRERQGAGSNQPQHF
TGTGCCAGCAGGGAAAGACAGGGGGCTGGAAGCAATCAGCCCCAGCATTTT
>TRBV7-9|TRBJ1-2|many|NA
CASSPGGRFNGYTF
TGTGCCAGCAGCCCGGGTGGCAGATTTAATGGCTACACCTTC
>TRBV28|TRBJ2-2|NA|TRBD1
CASSPRWDSDGELFF
TGTGCCAGCAGTCCCCGGTGGGACAGTGACGGGGAGCTGTTTTTT
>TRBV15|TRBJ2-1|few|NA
CATSRGFQENNEQFF
TGTGCCACCAGCAGAGGCTTCCAGGAAAACAATGAGCAGTTCTTC
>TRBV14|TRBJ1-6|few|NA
CASSLWGGNSPLHF
TGTGCCAGCAGCCTCTGGGGAGGTAATTCACCCCTCCACTTT
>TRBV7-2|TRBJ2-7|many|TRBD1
CASSLVGQGNEQYF
TGTGCCAGCAGCTTAGTTGGACAGGGAAACGAGCAGTACTTC
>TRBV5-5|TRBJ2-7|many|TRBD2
CASTPSGSYEQYF
TGTGCCAGCACCCCTAGCGGGTCCTACGAGCAGTACTTC
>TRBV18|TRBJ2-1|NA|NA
CASSSDPGDEQFF
TGTGCCAGCTCATCGGACCCGGGCGATGAGCAGTTCTTC
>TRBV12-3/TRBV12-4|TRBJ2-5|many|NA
CASANQETQYF
TGTGCCAGCGCCAACCAAGAGACCCAGTACTTC
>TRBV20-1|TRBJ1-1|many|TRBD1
CSAQQGAGTEAFF
TGCAGTGCGCAACAGGGGGCTGGCACTGAAGCTTTCTTT
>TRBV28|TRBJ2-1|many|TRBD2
CASRGLAEILAYNEQFF
TGTGCCAGCAGAGGACTAGCGGAAATATTGGCTTACAATGAGCAGTTCTTC
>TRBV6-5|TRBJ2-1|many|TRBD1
CASSYFQGDEQFF
TGTGCCAGCAGTTACTTCCAGGGGGATGAGCAGTTCTTC